This entry is about one T cell receptor beta chain. Sequencing used immunoSEQ multiplex PCR; TCRdb keeps in-frame clones, though not all of them. Among roughly 95,000 clones listed, 70% to 90% were seen once. The data derive from a study of control samples from healthy donors and cancer patients. Germline values: CDR1 LNHDA, CDR2 SQIVND (reference sequence). CDR3 length: 11 residues. Trimming took 4 bases from V and 4 from J, leaving 3 bases between them. This receptor was identified in a young man in good health. The rearrangement joins TRBV19 to TRBJ2-3; D gene uncertain. The sample was blood. The CDR3 DNA follows: TGTGCCAGTAGTACGGCAGATACGCAGTATTTT. Its protein is CASSTADTQYF.